These T cell receptor beta chains were read from a single sample in a study of OX40 agonist ivuxolimab in advanced cancers. Assay: immunoSEQ multiplex PCR; the TCRdb copy retains only in-frame clones and omits some. The sample shows roughly 53,000 clones, approximately 80% of them seen only once. Sequencing was performed on CD4+ or CD8+ T cells sorted from blood, taken in a trial of the OX40 agonist ivuxolimab. The receptors originated from an adult with an advanced solid tumor such as melanoma, head and neck, liver or kidney cancer. CDR3s leave out the opening cysteine and the closing phenylalanine or tryptophan. Fields, in order: V gene, J gene, D gene, CDR3 protein. The D gene is left open where the match is weak.

TRBV2,TRBJ2-3,-,ASTRDGSTDTQY
TRBV28,TRBJ2-1,TRBD2,ASSELAGGSYNEQF
TRBV7-9,TRBJ1-1,-,ASSSSTEAF
TRBV18,TRBJ2-1,TRBD2,ASSPKLGLAGSYNEQF
TRBV5-4,TRBJ1-3,-,ASSLDGFSSGNTIY
TRBV19,TRBJ1-2,TRBD1,ASSPLGQEHGYT
TRBV19,TRBJ2-7,-,ASTPFGGGDYEQY
TRBV28,TRBJ1-4,-,ASSSILSTDLKKLF
TRBV4-2,TRBJ2-7,-,ASSSGPWKEQY
TRBV19,TRBJ2-2,TRBD2,ASSWEGTNTGELF
TRBV10-3,TRBJ1-1,-,AIKKTGARPEAF
TRBV25-1,TRBJ2-7,-,ASSVAGTASYEQY
TRBV19,TRBJ2-7,-,ASSRTASEFHEQY
TRBV7-2,TRBJ2-1,-,ASSFGTLNEQF
TRBV28,TRBJ2-3,-,ASSLSLQTGRTDTQY
TRBV5-1,TRBJ2-3,TRBD2,ASSLGSGGSSTDTQY